This TCR beta chain was sequenced in a study of blood T cell repertoires in COVID-19. Study information: COVID-19 samples, acute and convalescent, were from the United States, Italy and Spain.

After removal of 2 bases from V and 1 base from J, the junction contained 3 bases not matched to a gene. The germline V gene has CDR1 SEHNR and CDR2 FQNEAQ (reference sequence). This CDR3 spans 16 amino acids. TCRdb's copy holds only in-frame clones and misses some; the assay was immunoSEQ multiplex PCR. This repertoire shows over 100,000 clones, about 89% found once; its top ten account for less than 4.5%. Sequenced sample: peripheral blood. The TCR comes from a man aged 55-75 years with COVID-19, enrolled during active disease. The chain employs TRBV7-9 and TRBJ1-3; 9 positions agree with TRBD1. The CDR3 bases are TGTGCCAGCAGCTTAATACAGGGGGCATCTGGAAACACCATATATTTT. Protein: CASSLIQGASGNTIYF.